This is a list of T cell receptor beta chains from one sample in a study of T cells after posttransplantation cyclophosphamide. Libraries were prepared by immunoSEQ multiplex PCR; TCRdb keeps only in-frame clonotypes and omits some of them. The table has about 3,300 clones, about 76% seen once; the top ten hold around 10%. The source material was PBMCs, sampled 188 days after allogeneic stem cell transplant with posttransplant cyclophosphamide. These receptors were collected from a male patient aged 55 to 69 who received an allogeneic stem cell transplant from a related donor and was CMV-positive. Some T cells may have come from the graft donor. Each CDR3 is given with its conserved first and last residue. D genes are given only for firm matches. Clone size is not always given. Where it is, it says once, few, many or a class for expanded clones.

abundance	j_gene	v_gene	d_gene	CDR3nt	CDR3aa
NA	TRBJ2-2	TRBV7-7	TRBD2	TGTGCCAGCAGCCAAGCGCCGGGGGGCACCGGGGAGCTGTTTTTT	CASSQAPGGTGELFF
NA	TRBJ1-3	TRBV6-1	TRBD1	TGTGCCAGCAGTACCGACAGGGATGGAAACACCATATATTTT	CASSTDRDGNTIYF
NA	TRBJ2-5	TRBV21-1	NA	TGTGCCAGCAGCGGACAGAAACAAGAGACCCAGTACTTC	CASSGQKQETQYF
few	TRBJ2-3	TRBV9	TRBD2	TGTGCCAGCAGCGCGACTAGCGGGAGAACAGATACGCAGTATTTT	CASSATSGRTDTQYF
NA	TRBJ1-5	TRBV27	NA	TGTGCCAGCAGTTTTTGGGGGGGAGCGGTGAATCAGCCCCAGCATTTT	CASSFWGGAVNQPQHF
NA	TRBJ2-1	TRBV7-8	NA	TGTGCCAGCAGCTTCTTCGGGGGGCGATCAAATGAGCAGTTCTTC	CASSFFGGRSNEQFF
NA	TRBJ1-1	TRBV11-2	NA	TGTGCCAGCAGCTTATATACTGAAGCTTTCTTT	CASSLYTEAFF
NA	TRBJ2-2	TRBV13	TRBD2	TGTGCCAGCAGACCAGCGGGGGGGTGGACCGGGGAGCTGTTTTTT	CASRPAGGWTGELFF
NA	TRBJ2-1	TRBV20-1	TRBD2	TGCAGTGCTAGCGGGAGGGGTGAGCAGTTCTTC	CSASGRGEQFF
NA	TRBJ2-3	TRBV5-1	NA	TGCGCCAGCAGCTTGTGGGGCGCCACAGATACGCAGTATTTT	CASSLWGATDTQYF
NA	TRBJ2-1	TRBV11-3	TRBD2	TGTGCCAGCAGCTTAGTGTCTAGCGGGAGCTTGGTCTTC	CASSLVSSGSLVF
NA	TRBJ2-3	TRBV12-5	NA	TGTGCTAGTGGTCCTGGACTAAAGGGAGATACGCAGTATTTT	CASGPGLKGDTQYF
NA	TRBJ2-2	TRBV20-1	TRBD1	TGCAGTGCTAGCAGGGGGGGGGAGCTGTTTTTT	CSASRGGELFF
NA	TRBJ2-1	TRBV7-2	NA	TGTGCCAGCAGCGGGAGGACTGTATACAATGAGCAGTTCTTC	CASSGRTVYNEQFF
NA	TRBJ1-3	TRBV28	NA	TGTGCCAGCACCTTCGGAGTAAACACCATATATTTT	CASTFGVNTIYF
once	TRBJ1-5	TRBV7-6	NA	TGTGCCAGCAGTTTGCAGGGTGATAATCAGCCCCAGCATTTT	CASSLQGDNQPQHF
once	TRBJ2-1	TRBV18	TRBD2	TGTGCCAGCTCACGCAATAGCGGGGGGGCCTCGAGTGAGCAGTTCTTC	CASSRNSGGASSEQFF
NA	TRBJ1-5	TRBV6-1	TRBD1	TGTGCCAGCAGTGTTAGGGGACAGGGGAATCAGCCCCAGCATTTT	CASSVRGQGNQPQHF